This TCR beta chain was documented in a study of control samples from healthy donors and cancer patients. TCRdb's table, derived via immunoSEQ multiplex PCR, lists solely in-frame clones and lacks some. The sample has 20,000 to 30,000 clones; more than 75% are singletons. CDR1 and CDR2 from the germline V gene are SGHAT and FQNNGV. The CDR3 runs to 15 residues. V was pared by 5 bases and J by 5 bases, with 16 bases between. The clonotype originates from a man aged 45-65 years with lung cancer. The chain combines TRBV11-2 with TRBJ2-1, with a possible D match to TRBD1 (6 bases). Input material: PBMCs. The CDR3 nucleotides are TGTGCCAGCAGCCCCCCAAGGGCAGGGGACAATGAGCAGTTCTTC. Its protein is CASSPPRAGDNEQFF.